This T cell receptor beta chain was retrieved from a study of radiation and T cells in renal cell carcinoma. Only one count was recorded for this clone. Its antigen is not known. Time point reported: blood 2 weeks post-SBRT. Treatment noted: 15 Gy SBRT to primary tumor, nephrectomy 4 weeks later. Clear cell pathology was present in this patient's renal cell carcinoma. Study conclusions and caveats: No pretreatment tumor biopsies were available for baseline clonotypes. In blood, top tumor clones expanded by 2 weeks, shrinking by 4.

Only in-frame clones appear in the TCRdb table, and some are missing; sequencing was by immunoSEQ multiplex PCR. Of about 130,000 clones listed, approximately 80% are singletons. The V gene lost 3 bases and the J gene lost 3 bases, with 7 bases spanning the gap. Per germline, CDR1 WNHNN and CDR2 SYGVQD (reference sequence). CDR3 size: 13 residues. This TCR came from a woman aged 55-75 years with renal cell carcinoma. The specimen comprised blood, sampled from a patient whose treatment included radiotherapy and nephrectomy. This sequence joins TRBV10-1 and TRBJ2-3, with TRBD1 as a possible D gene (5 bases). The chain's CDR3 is CASSEDRTDTQYF. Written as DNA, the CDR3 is TGCGCCAGCAGTGAAGACAGAACAGATACGCAGTATTTT.